These 31 T cell receptor beta chains originate from one sample sequenced in a study of cytomegalovirus exposure and HLA in healthy donors. Primers included in the PCR were 60 Vbeta and 13 Jbeta primers. Generated by immunoSEQ multiplex PCR, the TCRdb table keeps only in-frame clones and is missing some. In the table there are 190,000 or so clones, about 76% of which are singletons. The sequenced sample was PBMCs. Receptor source: a male donor in good health and CMV-seropositive.

This clone is a singleton in its sample. The J gene is TRBJ1-5, the V gene TRBV5-5, with D unresolved. V was shortened by 0 bases and J by 0 bases, with 10 bases between the two germline ends. Germline values: CDR1 SGHKS, CDR2 YYEKEE (reference sequence). The CDR3 has 16 amino acids. The CDR3 DNA is TGTGCCAGCAGCTTGGCCGGTCAATATAGCAATCAGCCCCAGCATTTT. It codes for CASSLAGQYSNQPQHF.

DNA for the CDR3: TGCGCCAGCAGCCAAGATCTTCCAACGGGGATTTCTGGAAACACCATATATTTT. It encodes CASSQDLPTGISGNTIYF. The chain recombines TRBV4-3 with TRBJ1-3; D unclear. Trimming pared 0 bases from V and 1 base from J, leaving 16 bases between. The CDR3 has 18 amino acids. Germline loops: CDR1 LGHNA, CDR2 YSLEER.

About this clone: The identical CDR3 is also encoded by other nucleotide sequences in the sample. The chain has TRBV5-5 and TRBJ1-5; perhaps TRBD1 as D (6 bases). The V end lost 3 bases, the J end lost 4 bases, and 11 bases lay between the germline ends. The CDR3 loop spans 14 amino acids. Germline values: CDR1 SGHKS, CDR2 YYEKEE (reference sequence). CDR3 in amino acids: CASSSDSLNQPQHF. In nucleotides, the CDR3 is TGTGCCAGCAGCTCGGACAGTCTGAATCAGCCCCAGCATTTT.

The CDR3 sequence is CASSNGWPQETQYF. The CDR3 DNA sequence: TGTGCCAGCAGCAACGGGTGGCCTCAAGAGACCCAGTACTTC. This chain joins TRBV7-2 and TRBJ2-5; D not resolved. The CDR3 contains 14 residues. CDR1 and CDR2 from the germline V gene are SGHTA and FQGNSA. Trimming shortened V by 5 bases and J by 2 bases, and 12 bases separated the two germline ends.

The chain has TRBV6-1 and TRBJ1-5; tentative D call: TRBD1 (6 bases). Trimming removed 4 bases at V and 3 bases at J, with 13 bases between. Germline V gene lookup returns CDR1 MNHNS and CDR2 SASEGT. This CDR3 has 15 amino acids. The CDR3 reads CASSGDNNYNQPQHF. In DNA, the CDR3 is TGTGCCAGCAGTGGGGACAACAATTACAATCAGCCCCAGCATTTT.

This clone came up a few times. The rearrangement joins TRBV7-3 to TRBJ2-7; 9 bases are shared with TRBD2. This CDR3 has 14 amino acids. V lost 5 bases, J lost 0 bases, and 2 bases stayed unmatched. Germline CDR1 SGHTA, CDR2 FQGTGA. The CDR3 sequence is CASSAGGSSYEQYF. In nucleotides, the CDR3 is TGTGCCAGCAGCGCGGGGGGGTCCTCCTACGAGCAGTACTTC.

The CDR3 nucleotides are TGTGCCAGCAGCTTCGGACAAAACACTGAAGCTTTCTTT. This sequence encodes CASSFGQNTEAFF. This chain uses TRBV11-2 with TRBJ1-1; weak D call: TRBD1 (5 bases). Deletions cut 3 bases from V and 2 bases from J, with 7 bases between. This CDR3 region has 13 residues. Germline assignment: CDR1 SGHAT and CDR2 FQNNGV. The whole variable domain, remainder taken from reference TRBV11-2 and TRBJ1-1, is EAGVAQSPRYKIIEKRQSVAFWCNPISGHATLYWYQQILGQGPKLLIQFQNNGVVDDSQLPKDRFSAERLKGVDSTLKIQPAKLEDSAVYLCASSFGQNTEAFFGQGTRLTVV.

This chain connects TRBV5-1 to TRBJ1-1; 7 bases are shared with TRBD1. Germline CDR1 is SGHRS and CDR2 is YFSETQ. V gave up 0 bases and J gave up 6 bases; unmatched junction bases: 5. There are 14 residues in the CDR3. The CDR3 DNA is TGCGCCAGCAGCTTGGCCGGGACAGATGCTGAAGCTTTCTTT. Its translation is CASSLAGTDAEAFF.

This chain uses TRBV6-4 with TRBJ2-1; 7 positions agree with TRBD2. The CDR3 is made up of 15 amino acids. After removal of 2 bases from V and 3 bases from J, the junction contained 4 bases not matched to a gene. Germline-derived CDR1 and CDR2 are MRHNA and SNTAGT. Here the CDR3 reads CASSDRWGGYNEQFF. The CDR3 DNA sequence: TGTGCCAGCAGTGACCGTTGGGGGGGCTACAATGAGCAGTTCTTC.

This clone showed up just a few times. This rearrangement joins TRBV6-5 to TRBJ1-1, with a tentative D call TRBD1 (6 bases). The CDR3 sequence is 15 residues long. CDR1 is MNHEY, CDR2 SVGAGI, per germline. Trimming removed 7 bases from V and 3 bases from J, with 18 bases in between. This chain's CDR3 is CASKSGGGEDTEAFF. As DNA, the CDR3 is TGTGCCAGCAAGTCGGGAGGGGGAGAAGACACTGAAGCTTTCTTT.

The chain combines TRBV5-1 with TRBJ2-1; TRBD2 aligns across 12 bases. From germline, CDR1 is SGHRS and CDR2 YFSETQ. CDR3 size: 16 residues. Trimming removed 0 bases from V and 9 bases from J; junction bases left unmatched: 7. This CDR3 is CASSLALAGGRTEQFF. The CDR3 nucleotides read TGCGCCAGCAGCTTGGCTCTAGCGGGAGGGAGGACTGAGCAGTTCTTC.

This chain connects TRBV5-1 to TRBJ2-2, with a possible D match to TRBD2 (5 bases). The germline V and J ends were trimmed by 7 bases and 7 bases, with 17 bases remaining between them. This CDR3 is 14 amino acids long. Germline CDR1 SGHRS, CDR2 YFSETQ. The CDR3 sequence is CASLGAIEGGELFF. The CDR3 DNA reads as TGCGCCAGCTTAGGAGCAATAGAGGGCGGGGAGCTGTTTTTT. The full variable domain, in which reference TRBV5-1 and TRBJ2-2 provide the parts outside the CDR3, is KAGVTQTPRYLIKTRGQQVTLSCSPISGHRSVSWYQQTPGQGLQFLFEYFSETQRNKGNFPGRFSGRQFSNSRSEMNVSTLELGDSALYLCASLGAIEGGELFFGEGSRLTVL.

The chain couples TRBV7-3 to TRBJ1-2; D uncertain. Deletions cut 5 bases from V and 8 bases from J, with 15 bases between. In germline, CDR1 is SGHTA, CDR2 FQGTGA. This CDR3 comprises 13 residues. CDR3 amino acids: CASSHGQDRGYTF. The CDR3 DNA reads TGTGCCAGCAGCCATGGGCAGGATAGGGGCTACACCTTC.

V gene TRBV5-1 combines with J gene TRBJ2-1; 8 positions match TRBD1. Per germline, CDR1 SGHRS and CDR2 YFSETQ. After removal of 6 bases from V and 4 bases from J, the junction contained 12 bases not matched to a gene. CDR3 length: 16 amino acids. CDR3 DNA: TGCGCCAGCACATGGTGGCGGACAGGGAGTTACAATGAGCAGTTCTTC. Translated, it gives CASTWWRTGSYNEQFF.

As regards this clone: One end of the junction varies from germline; a read error may be responsible. The V and J genes are TRBV9 and TRBJ2-3; weak D call: TRBD1 (5 bases). CDR1 is SGDLS, CDR2 YYNGEE, per germline. The CDR3 loop spans 14 amino acids. CDR3 in DNA: TGTGCCAGCAGCCGGTCAGGGCTTTCAGATACACAGTATTTT. Its translation: CASSRSGLSDTQYF.

The chain couples TRBV5-1 to TRBJ1-1, with D unresolved. This CDR3 region has 13 residues. Germline loops: CDR1 SGHRS, CDR2 YFSETQ. V was clipped by 5 bases and J by 1 base, with 9 bases between them. The CDR3: CASRYNTNTEAFF. The CDR3 coding sequence is TGCGCCAGCAGGTACAACACGAACACTGAAGCTTTCTTT.

This clone was picked up a small number of times. V and J are TRBV6-6 and TRBJ2-2; no clear D gene. V lost 6 bases to trimming and J lost 4 bases, with 9 bases between them. Germline loops: CDR1 MNHNY, CDR2 SVGAGI (reference sequence). The CDR3 consists of 13 residues. CDR3 in amino acids: CASRLSSTGELFF. CDR3 DNA sequence: TGTGCCAGCAGGCTATCAAGCACCGGGGAGCTGTTTTTT.

The chain links TRBV7-3 to TRBJ2-1; D is ambiguous. CDR3 length: 12 amino acids. Trimming shortened V by 3 bases and J by 9 bases, and 9 bases separated the two germline ends. The germline gives CDR1 SGHTA, CDR2 FQGTGA. In DNA, the CDR3 is TGTGCCAGCAGCTTTTCCCGAGGTGAGCAGTTCTTC. Protein sequence: CASSFSRGEQFF.

The chain couples TRBV18 to TRBJ1-3; unclear D gene. Deletions cut 3 bases from V and 8 bases from J, with 14 bases between. Per the germline V gene, CDR1 is KGHSH and CDR2 is LQKENI. The CDR3 consists of 14 residues. CDR3 nucleotide sequence: TGTGCCAGCTCACCGGTTTCACAGCCTGACACCATATATTTT. Translating gives CASSPVSQPDTIYF. The full variable domain, completed using reference TRBV18 and TRBJ1-3, is NAGVMQNPRHLVRRRGQEARLRCSPMKGHSHVYWYRQLPEEGLKFMVYLQKENIIDESGMPKERFSAEFPKEGPSILRIQQVVRGDSAAYFCASSPVSQPDTIYFGEGSWLTVV.

The J gene is TRBJ1-1, the V gene TRBV5-6, with 9 bases fitting TRBD1. Looked up from germline, CDR1 is SGHDT and CDR2 is YYEEEE. The CDR3 is 16 amino acids. The ends lost 1 base at V and 6 bases at J; junction bases unmatched: 10. The CDR3 DNA reads as TGTGCCAGCAGCTTGACCCTGACAGGGGGTAATGCTGAAGCTTTCTTT. It translates to CASSLTLTGGNAEAFF.

J is TRBJ2-3 and V is TRBV4-1; 8 positions agree with TRBD2. The V gene's germline CDR1 is MGHRA and CDR2 YSYEKL. The CDR3 is 16 residues long. Losses at the gene ends were 4 bases for V and 2 bases for J; bases not matched to a gene: 8. The CDR3 region has the DNA TGCGCCAGCAGCCGAGAAAATAGCGGGATCACAGATACGCAGTATTTT. This gives the protein CASSRENSGITDTQYF.

V is TRBV9 and J is TRBJ2-1; TRBD2 agrees at 9 bases. Losses at the gene ends were 3 bases for V and 0 bases for J; bases not matched to a gene: 16. CDR1 and CDR2 (germline): SGDLS, YYNGEE. The CDR3 contains 20 residues. The CDR3 loop is CASSGDLSIAGASSYNEQFF. CDR3 nucleotide sequence: TGTGCCAGCAGCGGTGACCTATCCATAGCGGGGGCAAGCTCCTACAATGAGCAGTTCTTC.

The J gene is TRBJ2-7, the V gene TRBV2; 7 nucleotides match TRBD2. The V segment lost 8 bases and the J segment 2 bases; nucleotides outside the gene matches: 3. CDR1 is SNHLY, CDR2 FYNNEI, per germline. The CDR3 covers 12 residues. CDR3 DNA: TGTGCCAGCGGGGGGACTACCTACGAGCAGTACTTC. As protein: CASGGTTYEQYF.

The rearrangement uses TRBV7-6 and TRBJ2-1; 8 bases map to TRBD2. Germline values: CDR1 SGHVS, CDR2 FNYEAQ. This CDR3 comprises 16 residues. Trimming took 5 bases from V and 7 from J; bases not matched to a gene: 13. Here the CDR3 reads CASSKRLSGSGNEQFF. The CDR3 region has the DNA TGTGCCAGCAGCAAGCGCCTAAGCGGGAGTGGTAATGAGCAGTTCTTC.

The chain recombines TRBV7-6 with TRBJ2-7, with 7 bases lining up with TRBD1. With V trimmed by 5 bases and J by 2 bases, 6 bases remained unmatched. Germline V gene lookup returns CDR1 SGHVS and CDR2 FNYEAQ. The CDR3 has 14 amino acids. CDR3 sequence: CASSPTGRTYEQYF. The CDR3 region has the DNA TGTGCCAGCAGCCCGACAGGGAGAACCTACGAGCAGTACTTC.

The chain recombines TRBV30 with TRBJ1-6, with a weak D call TRBD1 (6 bases). CDR1 GTSNPN and CDR2 SVGIG come from the germline V gene (reference sequence). The ends were cut back, 4 bases at V and 8 bases at J, with 18 bases in the middle. The CDR3 is made up of 15 amino acids. The CDR3 DNA reads as TGTGCCTGGACCCAGGGGAGACAGTTCCATTCACCCCTCCACTTT. Protein product: CAWTQGRQFHSPLHF.

The rearrangement uses TRBV19 and TRBJ2-3; TRBD1 agrees at 10 bases. From germline, CDR1 is LNHDA and CDR2 SQIVND (reference sequence). The CDR3 is 14 amino acids. The trim removed 5 bases at V and 2 bases at J, leaving 1 base unmatched. The CDR3, as DNA: TGTGCCAGTAGTGGGACAGGGGCCACAGATACGCAGTATTTT. The encoded protein is CASSGTGATDTQYF.

This chain joins TRBV2 and TRBJ2-1; 7 nucleotides match TRBD1. The CDR3 contains 15 residues. The V and J ends lost 7 bases and 3 bases, in that order; junction bases with no gene match: 9. Germline-derived CDR1 and CDR2 are SNHLY and FYNNEI. In DNA form, the CDR3 reads TGTGCCAGCACCAGAAGGGACAGAATCTACAATGAGCAGTTCTTC. The encoded protein is CASTRRDRIYNEQFF.

The chain carries TRBV27 and TRBJ2-7; 8 bases align to TRBD2. J was trimmed by 7 bases and V by 4 bases; bases with no gene match: 9. This CDR3 has 14 amino acids. From germline, CDR1 is MNHEY and CDR2 SMNVEV (reference sequence). CDR3 DNA sequence: TGTGCCAGCAGTTCCGTCTTGGCGGGAGGTGAGCAGTACTTC. Its protein is CASSSVLAGGEQYF.

The chain recombines TRBV6-5 with TRBJ1-2; D not resolved. Looked up from germline, CDR1 is MNHEY and CDR2 is SVGAGI. The germline V and J ends were trimmed by 4 bases and 2 bases, with 8 bases remaining between them. The CDR3 sequence is 13 residues long. The CDR3 protein is CASSSLQNYGYTF. The CDR3 region has the DNA TGTGCCAGCAGTTCCTTACAGAACTATGGCTACACCTTC.

The chain couples TRBV18 to TRBJ1-1; D remains ambiguous. V gave up 3 bases and J gave up 2 bases, with 13 bases separating them. The CDR3 has 15 residues. Germline V gene lookup returns CDR1 KGHSH and CDR2 LQKENI. CDR3 coding DNA: TGTGCCAGCTCACCCTCAACGCAGGCTAACACTGAAGCTTTCTTT. This sequence encodes CASSPSTQANTEAFF.